Listed here are 27 T cell receptor beta chains from one sample, sequenced in a study of beta chain features in type 1 diabetes. Expressed TCRB transcripts were sequenced because the isolated RNA had all been reverse transcribed beforehand. This table comes from immunoSEQ multiplex PCR, and its TCRdb copy is limited to in-frame clones, with some not included. This sample has 300,000 to 350,000 clones, with 11% to 15% found just once. Sample: central memory CD4+ T cells from blood. The source is a man younger than 40 in good health.

This clone was observed a handful of times. This chain connects TRBV11-2 to TRBJ2-3, with D tentatively TRBD1 (5 bases). Germline V gene data show CDR1 as SGHAT and CDR2 as FQNNGV. The CDR3 is 16 residues long. The V and J ends lost 1 base and 8 bases respectively, with 19 bases between them. CDR3 bases: TGTGCCAGCAGCTTAGCGGGCCAAGGCTCAGGGATTACGCAGTATTTT. Translating gives CASSLAGQGSGITQYF.

This clone was seen only a few times. The genes are TRBV14 and TRBJ2-5; D is undetermined. Near its end, the DNA agrees better with TRBJ2-7, so the J call may be wrong. CDR3 length: 16 residues. In germline, CDR1 is SGHDN, CDR2 FVKESK. Here the CDR3 reads CASSQEVGFSSYEQYF. CDR3 nucleotides: TGTGCCAGCAGCCAAGAAGTCGGTTTTAGCTCCTACGAGCAGTACTTC.

The chain uses TRBV6-5 and TRBJ1-5, with TRBD1 as a possible D gene (6 bases). The CDR3 is 11 residues long. Trimming pared 5 bases from V and 7 bases from J, leaving 6 bases between. Germline CDR1 is MNHEY and CDR2 is SVGAGI. CDR3: CASSDRQPQHF. In DNA form, the CDR3 reads TGTGCCAGCAGTGACAGGCAGCCCCAGCATTTT.

The table lists this clone with a count of one. This chain uses TRBV6-5 with TRBJ2-7; a weak D match, TRBD1 (7 bases). V dropped 7 bases and J dropped 3 bases, with 10 bases sitting between them. Germline V gene sequence: CDR1 MNHEY, CDR2 SVGAGI. This CDR3 has 12 amino acids. The CDR3 DNA reads TGTGCCAGCATGCGGGACAGCTACGAGCAGTACTTC. The encoded protein is CASMRDSYEQYF.

The V and J genes are TRBV7-2 and TRBJ1-2; D call uncertain. The CDR3 sequence is 12 residues long. Trimming took off 7 bases at V and 4 bases at J, with 10 bases between the two ends. CDR1 SGHTA and CDR2 FQGNSA come from the germline V gene. This CDR3 reads CASTPGSYGYTF. The CDR3 DNA reads as TGTGCCAGCACCCCCGGCTCCTATGGCTACACCTTC.

The J gene is TRBJ2-1, the V gene TRBV6-6, with D possibly being TRBD2 (5 bases). V was pared by 6 bases and J by 4 bases, with 10 bases between. This CDR3 has 13 amino acids. Per germline, CDR1 MNHNY and CDR2 SVGAGI (reference sequence). As DNA, the CDR3 is TGTGCCAGCAGCCCTGACTATTACAATGAGCAGTTCTTC. Amino acids: CASSPDYYNEQFF.

This clone has just a few counts. The chain employs TRBV7-2 and TRBJ2-1; 14 positions agree with TRBD2. The CDR3 runs 19 residues. Per germline, CDR1 SGHTA and CDR2 FQGNSA. The V and J ends lost 2 bases and 6 bases, in that order; junction bases with no gene match: 12. CDR3 sequence: CASSLRQRLAGGLSNEQFF. In DNA, the CDR3 is TGTGCCAGCAGCTTACGTCAGAGACTAGCGGGAGGGCTTAGCAATGAGCAGTTCTTC.

This clone was detected only a few times. J is TRBJ2-1 and V is TRBV5-5, with 10 bases matching TRBD2. CDR3 length: 16 residues. Germline trimming cut 1 base from V and 4 bases from J; bases unmatched to any gene: 5. The germline V gene encodes CDR1 SGHKS and CDR2 YYEKEE (reference sequence). CDR3 DNA sequence: TGTGCCAGCAGCTTGCCGGGTAGCGGGGGGTACAATGAGCAGTTCTTC. Protein: CASSLPGSGGYNEQFF.

The rearrangement joins TRBV5-1 to TRBJ1-5; unclear D gene. V was cut by 0 bases and J by 2 bases, with 6 bases left in between. The CDR3 consists of 14 residues. CDR1 is SGHRS and CDR2 is YFSETQ in the germline V gene. CDR3 in amino acids: CASSLGGGNQPQHF. DNA of the CDR3: TGCGCCAGCAGCTTGGGTGGGGGCAATCAGCCCCAGCATTTT.

CDR3 sequence reads: CASRLANEQFF. The CDR3 DNA is TGTGCCAGCAGACTAGCGAATGAGCAGTTCTTC. The chain employs TRBV25-1 and TRBJ2-1; 7 bases map to TRBD2. This CDR3 spans 11 amino acids. Germline V gene lookup returns CDR1 MGHDK and CDR2 SYGVNS. The V and J ends lost 6 bases and 7 bases, in that order; junction bases with no gene match: 0.

V usage is TRBV7-2 and J usage is TRBJ2-7, with TRBD2 as a possible D gene (5 bases). This CDR3 is 14 amino acids long. V was shortened by 5 bases and J by 7 bases, with 18 bases between the two germline ends. Germline loops: CDR1 SGHTA, CDR2 FQGNSA. As DNA, the CDR3 is TGTGCCAGCAGCGAATTAGGACTCCCAAGAGAGCAGTACTTC. Its translation: CASSELGLPREQYF.

In its sample, this clone was seen a few times. V usage is TRBV5-1 and J usage is TRBJ2-5; 8 bases line up with TRBD2. The CDR3 covers 14 residues. The V segment lost 4 bases and the J segment 5 bases; nucleotides outside the gene matches: 7. Per the germline V gene, CDR1 is SGHRS and CDR2 is YFSETQ. The CDR3 bases are TGCGCCAGCAGCACAGGACTAGCAGCCGAGACCCAGTACTTC. Its translation is CASSTGLAAETQYF.

This clone occurred once. The chain uses TRBV7-9 and TRBJ1-2, with D maybe TRBD1 (5 bases). Trimming pared 1 base from V and 4 bases from J, leaving 10 bases between. CDR1 is SEHNR and CDR2 is FQNEAQ in the germline V gene (reference sequence). CDR3 length: 14 residues. This CDR3 is CASSLEGRGYGYTF. DNA of the CDR3: TGTGCCAGCAGCTTAGAGGGAAGGGGCTATGGCTACACCTTC.

The genes are TRBV7-2 and TRBJ1-1, with TRBD1 matching over 11 bases. Germline V lookup: CDR1 SGHTA, CDR2 FQGNSA. The CDR3 sequence is 13 residues long. With 4 bases clipped from V and 5 bases from J, the junction kept 0 bases outside the gene matches. The CDR3 loop reads CASSWDRGTEAFF. CDR3 sequence (DNA): TGTGCCAGCAGCTGGGACAGGGGGACTGAAGCTTTCTTT.

The J gene is TRBJ1-6, the V gene TRBV27, with TRBD1 matching over 10 bases. This CDR3 is 16 amino acids long. V lost 5 bases and J lost 7; bases outside the gene matches: 8. Germline CDR1 is MNHEY and CDR2 is SMNVEV (reference sequence). CDR3 protein: CASSLIWDRGNSPLHF. The CDR3 bases are TGTGCCAGCAGTCTCATATGGGACAGGGGAAATTCACCCCTCCACTTT.

This chain links TRBV4-2 with TRBJ1-5; D possibly corresponds to TRBD1 (5 bases). This CDR3 comprises 17 residues. V lost 0 bases, J lost 4 bases, and 16 bases lay in between. CDR1 LGHNA and CDR2 YNFKEQ come from the germline V gene. This CDR3 reads CASSQDPEGADNQPQHF. The CDR3 DNA sequence: TGTGCCAGCAGCCAAGATCCTGAAGGGGCAGATAATCAGCCCCAGCATTTT.

V is TRBV19 and J is TRBJ1-2, with D perhaps TRBD1 (6 bases). The CDR3 spans 14 residues. Germline-derived CDR1 and CDR2 are LNHDA and SQIVND (reference sequence). V was cut by 5 bases and J by 3 bases, with 13 bases left in between. CDR3 in amino acids: CASSGQSSYYGYTF. The CDR3 nucleotides are TGTGCCAGTAGTGGACAGTCTAGCTACTATGGCTACACCTTC.

There are a few counts of this clone. The gene calls are TRBV11-2 and TRBJ1-4, with a possible D match to TRBD1 (5 bases). The CDR3 runs to 12 residues. In germline, CDR1 is SGHAT, CDR2 FQNNGV. Trimming stripped 1 base from V and 13 bases from J, with 10 bases between. CDR3 residues: CASSLGGEGLFF. CDR3 sequence (DNA): TGTGCCAGCAGCTTAGGGGGCGAGGGACTGTTTTTT. The full variable domain, in which reference TRBV11-2 and TRBJ1-4 provide the parts outside the CDR3, is EAGVAQSPRYKIIEKRQSVAFWCNPISGHATLYWYQQILGQGPKLLIQFQNNGVVDDSQLPKDRFSAERLKGVDSTLKIQPAKLEDSAVYLCASSLGGEGLFFGSGTQLSVL.

This clone was counted between two and nine times. The chain is built from TRBV27 and TRBJ1-2; 11 nucleotides align to TRBD1. The CDR3 contains 15 residues. In germline, CDR1 is MNHEY, CDR2 SMNVEV (reference sequence). The V gene end was trimmed by 5 bases and the J gene end by 6 bases; junction bases not matched to a gene: 8. The CDR3 DNA sequence: TGTGCCAGCAGTCCCCGGACAGGGGGCGGGAATGGCTACACCTTC. This codes for CASSPRTGGGNGYTF.

V usage is TRBV19 and J usage is TRBJ2-2; a possible D gene is TRBD2 (6 bases). Between the trimmed V and J ends, which lost 5 bases and 7 bases, there was a span of 17 bases. In germline, CDR1 is LNHDA, CDR2 SQIVND (reference sequence). There are 15 residues in the CDR3. CDR3 sequence reads: CASSLTRGIGGELFF. The CDR3 nucleotides read TGTGCCAGTAGTCTCACTCGGGGGATTGGCGGGGAGCTGTTTTTT.

This rearrangement joins TRBV7-8 to TRBJ2-1; the D gene is possibly TRBD2 (6 bases). Trimming stripped 3 bases from V and 9 bases from J, with 12 bases between. The germline CDR1 and CDR2 sequences are SGHVS and FQNEAQ. The CDR3 length is 13 residues. The CDR3 DNA is TGTGCCAGCAGCTTCAGGGAGGACGGTGAGCAGTTCTTC. Translation gives CASSFREDGEQFF.

This clone was found a few times. The chain is built from TRBV18 and TRBJ2-1; D is unclear. The germline V and J ends were trimmed by 2 bases and 6 bases, with 8 bases remaining between them. In germline, CDR1 is KGHSH, CDR2 LQKENI. The CDR3 sequence is 13 residues long. CDR3: CASSPARPNEQFF. CDR3 bases: TGTGCCAGCTCACCAGCGAGGCCCAATGAGCAGTTCTTC.

A few counts support this clone. The chain combines TRBV5-4 with TRBJ2-5; the match to TRBD2 covers 7 bases. V shed 3 bases, J shed 4 bases, and the junction held 6 bases outside the gene matches. Germline V gene data show CDR1 as SGHNT and CDR2 as YYREEE (reference sequence). The CDR3 is made up of 14 amino acids. DNA of the CDR3: TGTGCCAGCAGCTACCCGGGACTACGAGAGACCCAGTACTTC. It yields the protein CASSYPGLRETQYF.

V is TRBV7-9 and J is TRBJ2-3, with D perhaps matching TRBD2 (5 bases). This CDR3 has 13 amino acids. CDR1 and CDR2 from the germline V gene are SEHNR and FQNEAQ (reference sequence). Trimming stripped 5 bases from V and 6 bases from J, with 12 bases between. The CDR3 nucleotides read TGTGCCAGCAGCCTTAGCGTCGTCGATACGCAGTATTTT. It encodes CASSLSVVDTQYF.

This clone has just a few counts. V gene TRBV9 combines with J gene TRBJ2-5; a possible D gene is TRBD1 (5 bases). This CDR3 is 13 amino acids long. In germline, CDR1 is SGDLS, CDR2 YYNGEE. The ends were cut back, 4 bases at V and 5 bases at J, with 12 bases in the middle. DNA of the CDR3: TGTGCCAGCAGCCGCAACAGGTGGGAGACCCAGTACTTC. Translating gives CASSRNRWETQYF.

This clone turned up a few times. V is TRBV19 and J is TRBJ2-2; D perhaps matches TRBD2 (5 bases). Germline V gene data show CDR1 as LNHDA and CDR2 as SQIVND (reference sequence). Trimming cost V 3 bases and J 5 bases, with 7 bases left between them. The CDR3 length is 13 residues. CDR3 protein: CASSIRDTGELFF. The CDR3 DNA reads TGTGCCAGTAGTATCCGGGATACCGGGGAGCTGTTTTTT.

The chain has TRBV28 and TRBJ1-1, with D unclear. V was clipped by 2 bases and J by 0 bases, with 10 bases between them. This CDR3 has 15 residues. Looked up from germline, CDR1 is MDHEN and CDR2 is SYDVKM. Written as DNA, the CDR3 is TGTGCCAGCAGTTTACGGCCACGTTTGAACACTGAAGCTTTCTTT. It yields the protein CASSLRPRLNTEAFF. Full variable domain (rest looked up from reference TRBV28 and TRBJ1-1): DVKVTQSSRYLVKRTGEKVFLECVQDMDHENMFWYRQDPGLGLRLIYFSYDVKMKEKGDIPEGYSVSREKKERFSLILESASTNQTSMYLCASSLRPRLNTEAFFGQGTRLTVV.